The source of this T cell receptor (beta chain) is a study of T cells in Graves' hyperthyroidism and ophthalmopathy. Study context: Any treatment followed the collection of peripheral blood at initial diagnosis. Findings of the study overall: Most thyroid clonotypes expanded above 0.001 appeared in blood too.

RNA transcripts provided the source from which TCR beta CDR3 regions were amplified. During a first-round RT-PCR of the TCR CDR3, the HTBI primer set was used. One entry per CDR3 protein, called by TCRdb with MiXCR from the multiplex PCR reads. Of under 350,000 distinct CDR3 sequences in the sample, more than 10% are singletons; the top ten hold about 8%. This clonotype was detected ten times or more. Its cognate antigen is unknown. Germline loops: CDR1 MGHRA, CDR2 YSYEKL. V shed 5 bases and J 4 bases; nucleotides not matched to a gene: 3. The CDR3 totals 15 residues. The rearrangement joins TRBV4-1 to TRBJ2-2, with TRBD2 matching over 11 bases. The source material was blood. The clonotype was recovered from a woman between 25 and 40 years old with Graves' hyperthyroidism that later progressed to Graves' ophthalmopathy. CDR3 sequence reads: CASSVAGGPTGELFF. The CDR3 region has the DNA TGCGCCAGCAGCGTAGCGGGAGGGCCCACCGGGGAGCTGTTTTTT.